These T cell receptor beta chains were read from a single sample in a study of T cells after yellow fever vaccination. TCRdb recomputed calls from the 5' RACE reads with MiXCR, one row per CDR3 protein. The table has some 390,000 distinct CDR3 sequences, about 19% seen once; the top ten hold around 17%. The sequencing used PBMCs, collected before the yellow fever booster vaccination. The receptor source for this set is a man between 18 and 35 years old who received the YFV17D yellow fever vaccine. Both conserved end residues are part of each CDR3. D genes are given only for firm matches. For some rows the clone size is stated as once, few or many, or as a class when expanded; others skip it.

J	length	V	size	D	DNA	CDR3
TRBJ2-7	15	TRBV4-3	NA	TRBD2	TGCGCCAGCAGCCAAGCGGGGGGAGTGGACTACGAGCAGTACTTC	CASSQAGGVDYEQYF
TRBJ2-1	11	TRBV10-2	NA	NA	TGCGCCAGCAGTGAGTGGAATGAGCAGTTCTTC	CASSEWNEQFF
TRBJ1-1	14	TRBV5-1	NA	NA	TGCGCCAGCAGCACGGGCCCAGGGAACACTGAAGCTTTCTTT	CASSTGPGNTEAFF
TRBJ2-4	13	TRBV20-1	NA	NA	TGCAGTGCTATAGGGGTAGCCAAAAACATTCAGTACTTC	CSAIGVAKNIQYF
TRBJ2-5	12	TRBV6-6	few	NA	TGTGCCACTAGCGTACCCCAAGAGACCCAGTACTTC	CATSVPQETQYF
TRBJ2-1	16	TRBV20-1	many	NA	TGCAGTGCTAGCGATAGAGGACTCAACTCCTACAATGAGCAGTTCTTC	CSASDRGLNSYNEQFF
TRBJ2-5	15	TRBV6-2/TRBV6-3	few	NA	TGTGCCAGCAGCCGCTACACTATTATCGGAGAGACCCAGTACTTC	CASSRYTIIGETQYF
TRBJ2-5	16	TRBV6-5	few	TRBD1	TGTGCCAGCACAATTGGGAATACAGGGGGCCGGGAGACCCAGTACTTC	CASTIGNTGGRETQYF
TRBJ2-5	14	TRBV4-3	few	NA	TGCGCCAGCAGCCAAGGAAACAGGAGGGAGACCCAGTACTTC	CASSQGNRRETQYF
TRBJ2-2	12	TRBV3-1	NA	TRBD2	TGTGGGACTAGCGGGGACGTCGGGGAGCTGTTTTTT	CGTSGDVGELFF
TRBJ2-5	13	TRBV7-2	many	NA	TGTGCCAGCAGCCGGAAAGGGGGAGAGACCCAGTACTTC	CASSRKGGETQYF
TRBJ1-6	15	TRBV7-3	NA	NA	TGTGCCAGCAGCCTGATACCGGGCAATAATTCACCCCTCCACTTT	CASSLIPGNNSPLHF
TRBJ1-2	14	TRBV7-3	NA	NA	TGTGCCAGCAGCCCCGGGACAAGTCCCTATGGCTACACCTTC	CASSPGTSPYGYTF
TRBJ2-5	14	TRBV7-2	few	NA	TGTGCCAGCAGCTTCTTTGTTGGTGGAGAGACCCAGTACTTC	CASSFFVGGETQYF
TRBJ1-1	13	TRBV27	NA	NA	TGTGCCACGGGGGCTAGTCCGGGAACTGAAGCTTTCTTT	CATGASPGTEAFF
TRBJ2-5	16	TRBV4-3	NA	NA	TGCGCCAGCAGCCAAGACACAGGGACTCGTTCCGAGACCCAGTACTTC	CASSQDTGTRSETQYF
TRBJ2-1	16	TRBV6-5	few	TRBD2	TGTGCCAGCAGTTACAGGTGGCGGGGGGGCGAAAATGAGCAGTTCTTC	CASSYRWRGGENEQFF
TRBJ1-2	14	TRBV5-1	NA	NA	TGCGCCAGCAGCTCCGGGGACCTCAACTATGGCTACACCTTC	CASSSGDLNYGYTF
TRBJ2-5	13	TRBV5-6	few	TRBD1	TGTGCCAGCAGCGGGGACAGGGTGGAGACCCAGTACTTC	CASSGDRVETQYF
TRBJ1-2	14	TRBV7-2	NA	NA	TGTGCCAGCACGACTCTTTGGGGTGTCTATGGCTACACCTTC	CASTTLWGVYGYTF
TRBJ1-4	12	TRBV18	few	NA	TGTGCCAGCTCACCGAATAATGAAAAACTGTTTTTT	CASSPNNEKLFF
TRBJ1-2	14	TRBV18	NA	TRBD1	TGTGCCAGCTCAGCCGGAGCAGGGGGCTTTGGCTACACCTTC	CASSAGAGGFGYTF
TRBJ1-4	13	TRBV12-3/TRBV12-4	few	TRBD1	TGTGCCAGCAGTGAGGGGACAGGGTATCGACTGTTTTTT	CASSEGTGYRLFF
TRBJ1-5	15	TRBV5-1	NA	NA	TGCGCCAGCAGCTTGGTGGGCGGGGTGGGTCAGCCCCAGCATTTT	CASSLVGGVGQPQHF
TRBJ2-7	12	TRBV6-6	NA	TRBD2	TGTGCCAGCAGTTACCGGGGGGACGAGCAGTACTTC	CASSYRGDEQYF
TRBJ1-3	13	TRBV20-1	few	NA	TGCAGCGCCCCCGGGGGGCAAGGAAACACCATATATTTT	CSAPGGQGNTIYF
TRBJ2-1	15	TRBV29-1	few	TRBD2	TGCAGCGTTGAAGCGGGACGGGGGGGTTACAATGAGCAGTTCTTC	CSVEAGRGGYNEQFF
TRBJ1-1	14	TRBV11-2	NA	NA	TGTGCCAGCAGCTTAGGAAGATCGGTACTTGAAGCTTTCTTT	CASSLGRSVLEAFF
TRBJ2-1	14	TRBV5-1	few	TRBD1	TGCGCCAGCAGCTTGAACAGGGGGAGGAATGAGCAGTTCTTC	CASSLNRGRNEQFF
TRBJ2-7	12	TRBV2	NA	NA	TGTGCCTCCCATAGTCGGGTTTACGAGCAGTACTTC	CASHSRVYEQYF
TRBJ2-2	14	TRBV5-1	few	TRBD1	TGCGCCAGCAGCGGGGACAGAAACACCGGGGAGCTGTTTTTT	CASSGDRNTGELFF
TRBJ1-1	16	TRBV12-3/TRBV12-4	few	TRBD1	TGTGCCAGCAGGTTAAGACAGGGGAGGAGGAACACTGAAGCTTTCTTT	CASRLRQGRRNTEAFF
TRBJ1-1	16	TRBV4-3	once	NA	TGCGCCAGCAGCCAAAGTGGGGGGGCTTGGGGCACTGAAGCTTTCTTT	CASSQSGGAWGTEAFF
TRBJ1-6	12	TRBV10-2	few	NA	TGCGCCAGCAGTGGGACCGGTACACCCCTCCACTTT	CASSGTGTPLHF
TRBJ2-1	17	TRBV4-3	NA	TRBD2	TGCGCCAGCAGCCAAGTGGGGGAGGGGATGATGAACAATGAGCAGTTCTTC	CASSQVGEGMMNNEQFF
TRBJ2-2	17	TRBV12-3/TRBV12-4	many	TRBD2	TGTGCCAGCAGTTTCTCTAGCGGGGTACCGAACACCGGGGAGCTGTTTTTT	CASSFSSGVPNTGELFF
TRBJ1-6	15	TRBV20-1	many	TRBD1	TGCAGTGCTAGAGATACACAGGGGTTTGACTCACCCCTCCACTTT	CSARDTQGFDSPLHF
TRBJ2-3	16	TRBV15	few	TRBD2	TGTGCCACCAGCCCGGGACTAGCGGCAAGCACAGATACGCAGTATTTT	CATSPGLAASTDTQYF
TRBJ2-3	15	TRBV7-2	NA	TRBD2	TGTGCCAGCAGCTTGCTGGCGGGGGGACAAGATACGCAGTATTTT	CASSLLAGGQDTQYF
TRBJ2-5	15	TRBV14	NA	NA	TGTGCCAGCAGCCAAGGCAGCGTTAACCAAGAGACCCAGTACTTC	CASSQGSVNQETQYF
TRBJ1-2	15	TRBV7-6	NA	NA	TGTGCCAGCAGCTTAGCCCCAGGGAAGGACTATGGCTACACCTTC	CASSLAPGKDYGYTF
TRBJ2-5	16	TRBV6-6	NA	NA	TGTGCCAGCACCCCGACTAGTAGGACTACCCAAGAGACCCAGTACTTC	CASTPTSRTTQETQYF
TRBJ2-3	14	TRBV20-1	NA	NA	TGCAGTGCTAGACCTAGGACCTCCACAGATACGCAGTATTTT	CSARPRTSTDTQYF
TRBJ1-2	14	TRBV29-1	few	NA	TGCAGCGCGGTGTGGGGGGATGGGAATTCTGGCTACACCTTC	CSAVWGDGNSGYTF
TRBJ1-4	12	TRBV7-2	few	NA	TGTGCCAGCAGCACCCTGGGGGGTAAACTGTTTTTT	CASSTLGGKLFF
TRBJ2-3	14	TRBV20-1	NA	TRBD2	TGCAGTGCTAGTAAGGGACTAGCGACAGATACGCAGTATTTT	CSASKGLATDTQYF
TRBJ1-1	13	TRBV18	NA	NA	TGTGCCAGCTCAAAGTCAGAGGACACTGAAGCTTTCTTT	CASSKSEDTEAFF
TRBJ1-3	17	TRBV4-3	many	TRBD1	TGCGCCAGCAGCCTGGATATAAGCGGACAGGGTGGAAACACCATATATTTT	CASSLDISGQGGNTIYF
TRBJ2-4	16	TRBV7-2	many	NA	TGTGCCAGCAGCTTGACCCAGCAGATAGCCAAAAACATTCAGTACTTC	CASSLTQQIAKNIQYF
TRBJ1-5	20	TRBV7-3	NA	NA	TGTGCCAGCAGCTTAACGTTAACAAGTCCTGGTAGGGGAGGCTATCAGCCCCAGCATTTT	CASSLTLTSPGRGGYQPQHF
TRBJ1-2	14	TRBV12-3/TRBV12-4	NA	TRBD1	TGTGCCAGCTCTACAGGGGGACAGTACTATGGCTACACCTTC	CASSTGGQYYGYTF
TRBJ2-1	14	TRBV20-1	once	TRBD2	TGCAGTGCTAGCTTGGGACTAGCGGGGGGACAGCAGTTCTTC	CSASLGLAGGQQFF
TRBJ1-2	14	TRBV20-1	few	TRBD1	TGCAGTGCTAGAGTAGGGGGCGCTTGGTATGGCTACACCTTC	CSARVGGAWYGYTF
TRBJ1-6	15	TRBV7-6	NA	NA	TGTGCCAGCAGCTCCCAGGGACGTAGGTATTCACCCCTCCACTTT	CASSSQGRRYSPLHF
TRBJ1-1	14	TRBV5-1	few	NA	TGCGCCAGCAGCCCAATGGGACCGCTCCTTGAAGCTTTCTTT	CASSPMGPLLEAFF
TRBJ2-7	14	TRBV18	NA	TRBD1	TGTGCCAGCTCACCATATGGGACAGATACCGAGCAGTACTTC	CASSPYGTDTEQYF
TRBJ1-1	12	TRBV7-2	few	NA	TGTGCCAGCAGCCAGGGCAGCACTGAAGCTTTCTTT	CASSQGSTEAFF
TRBJ2-1	15	TRBV20-1	NA	TRBD2	TGCAGTACTAGTCGGCTAGCGGGGAGGTACAATGAGCAGTTCTTC	CSTSRLAGRYNEQFF
TRBJ2-3	15	TRBV10-3	many	NA	TGTGCCATCAGTCATGGGGGTCTAATCACAGATACGCAGTATTTT	CAISHGGLITDTQYF
TRBJ2-1	12	TRBV18	NA	NA	TGTGCCAGCTCACCAAGGGAGAATGAGCAGTTCTTC	CASSPRENEQFF